Detailed here is one T cell receptor (beta chain). The data originate from a study of blood T cells in healthy people across ages. Deletions cut 3 bases from V and 1 base from J, with 12 bases between. This CDR3 contains 15 residues. CDR1 SGHAT and CDR2 FQNNGV come from the germline V gene. Together with a sample-barcoded 5' primer, a J-beta primer mix was included in a second PCR lasting about 6 to 11 cycles. MiXCR, applied by TCRdb to the 5' RACE reads, yields one record per CDR3 protein. The repertoire holds about 720,000 distinct CDR3 sequences, with about 24% as singletons. Material for sequencing was blood. The clonotype was recovered from a man between 65 and 80 years old in good health. The rearrangement uses TRBV11-2 and TRBJ1-1; D may be TRBD1 (5 bases). This CDR3 reads CASSLAGPRNTEAFF. In DNA form, the CDR3 reads TGTGCCAGCAGCTTGGCAGGGCCTAGGAACACTGAAGCTTTCTTT.